This is a list of T cell receptor beta chains from one sample in a study of cytomegalovirus exposure and HLA in healthy donors. The repertoire was sequenced with immunoSEQ multiplex PCR; TCRdb's copy has only in-frame clones and lacks some. The top ten clones hold around 3.3% of a sample with about 260,000 clones, 90% of them seen once. The sequencing sample was made of PBMCs. All receptors derive from a woman aged 25-40 years in good health and CMV-seronegative. CDR3s include the opening cysteine and the closing phenylalanine or tryptophan. The D gene is left open where the match is weak. For some rows the clone size is stated as once, few or many, or as a class when expanded; others skip it.

j_call cdr3_length d_call clone_size v_call cdr3_nt cdr3_aa
TRBJ2-1 15 . . TRBV27 TGTGCCAGCACTATGGGGGGCGCGGATTACAATGAGCAGTTCTTC CASTMGGADYNEQFF
TRBJ2-2 14 . . TRBV27 TGTGCCAGCAGTGACAGTCAGAACACCGGGGAGCTGTTTTTT CASSDSQNTGELFF
TRBJ2-1 13 TRBD2 . TRBV29-1 TGCAGCGTTGTACTAGCGACTAACAATGAGCAGTTCTTC CSVVLATNNEQFF
TRBJ1-2 15 . few TRBV6-6 TGTGCCAGCAGTTACTTGACGACGGTTGGCTATGGCTACACCTTC CASSYLTTVGYGYTF
TRBJ2-5 15 TRBD1 . TRBV27 TGTGCCAGCAGTCCCCGGGACAGAACCCAAGAGACCCAGTACTTC CASSPRDRTQETQYF
TRBJ2-7 15 . . TRBV6-1 TGTGCCAGCAGTGACCTGGACGGGAGCTCCTACGAGCAGTACTTC CASSDLDGSSYEQYF
TRBJ2-7 15 TRBD1 once TRBV7-9 TGTGCCAGCAGCCCTCGGGACAGGGAAGGCTACGAGCAGTACTTC CASSPRDREGYEQYF
TRBJ1-1 14 . . TRBV7-9 TGTGCCAGCACCGATAGGGGACCGAACACTGAAGCTTTCTTT CASTDRGPNTEAFF
TRBJ2-7 15 . . TRBV28 TGTGCCAGCAGTTTAAGGAACAGGCGAGCCTACGAGCAGTACTTC CASSLRNRRAYEQYF
TRBJ2-1 18 TRBD2 . TRBV28 TGTGCCAGCAGGGACTGGCGGGAGCTTTCCGGAGGGATCAATGAGCAGTTCTTC CASRDWRELSGGINEQFF
TRBJ2-2 11 . . TRBV15 TGTGCCACCACAGACACCGGGGAGCTGTTTTTT CATTDTGELFF